This T cell receptor beta chain was sequenced in a study of CD8 T cells in Susac syndrome. Germline-derived CDR1 and CDR2 are LNHDA and SQIVND (reference sequence). The CDR3 runs 13 residues. The germline V and J ends were trimmed by 10 bases and 4 bases, with 16 bases remaining between them. RNA was extracted with the RNeasy kit, and a quantity of 0.5 to 1 ug was reverse transcribed using random hexamers. TCRdb analysed the immunoSEQ multiplex PCR reads with MiXCR anew, one entry per CDR3 protein. The repertoire holds about 190,000 distinct CDR3 sequences, with over 85% as singletons. The sequence came from a human donor in good health. V and J are TRBV19 and TRBJ1-2; the D is unclear. Sequenced: CD4+ T cells from PBMCs. The CDR3 loop reads CAINVGPGYGYTF. CDR3 sequence (DNA): TGTGCCATAAACGTGGGTCCCGGCTATGGCTACACCTTC.